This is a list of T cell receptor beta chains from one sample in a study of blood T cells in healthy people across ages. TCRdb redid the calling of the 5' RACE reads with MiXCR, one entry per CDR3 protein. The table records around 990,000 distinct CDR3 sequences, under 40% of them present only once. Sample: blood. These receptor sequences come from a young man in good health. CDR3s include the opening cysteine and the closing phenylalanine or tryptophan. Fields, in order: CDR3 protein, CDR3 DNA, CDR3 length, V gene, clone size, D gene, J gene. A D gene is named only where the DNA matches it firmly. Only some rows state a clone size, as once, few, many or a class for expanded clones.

CDR3: CASSIQANTGELFF
DNA: TGTGCCAGCAGCATCCAGGCAAACACCGGGGAGCTGTTTTTT
length: 14
V: TRBV7-9
size: NA
D: NA
J: TRBJ2-2

CDR3: CASSRFQRGTQYF
DNA: TGTGCCAGCAGCCGCTTTCAGAGGGGGACCCAGTACTTC
length: 13
V: TRBV3-1
size: NA
D: NA
J: TRBJ2-5

CDR3: CASSEMAGAYNEQFF
DNA: TGTGCCAGCAGTGAAATGGCGGGGGCCTACAATGAGCAGTTCTTC
length: 15
V: TRBV6-1
size: few
D: TRBD2
J: TRBJ2-1

CDR3: CASSQDWLAGTDGTQYF
DNA: TGCGCCAGCAGCCAAGATTGGCTAGCGGGGACCGATGGGACCCAGTACTTC
length: 17
V: TRBV4-3
size: NA
D: TRBD2
J: TRBJ2-5

CDR3: CASSLVGRNSPLHF
DNA: TGTGCCAGCAGTTTAGTTGGCAGAAATTCACCCCTCCACTTT
length: 14
V: TRBV12-3/TRBV12-4
size: NA
D: NA
J: TRBJ1-6

CDR3: CASSLWPSPNEQYF
DNA: TGTGCCAGCAGTTTATGGCCTAGCCCCAATGAGCAGTACTTC
length: 14
V: TRBV12-3/TRBV12-4
size: NA
D: NA
J: TRBJ2-7

CDR3: CASSGLTGGRDYGYTF
DNA: TGTGCCAGCAGTGGGCTGACAGGGGGCAGGGACTATGGCTACACCTTC
length: 16
V: TRBV25-1
size: NA
D: TRBD1
J: TRBJ1-2

CDR3: CSARLGGAYGYTF
DNA: TGCAGTGCTAGATTGGGGGGCGCCTATGGCTACACCTTC
length: 13
V: TRBV20-1
size: NA
D: NA
J: TRBJ1-2

CDR3: CSASGGRNNYGYTF
DNA: TGCAGTGCTAGTGGGGGGCGAAATAACTATGGCTACACCTTC
length: 14
V: TRBV20-1
size: NA
D: NA
J: TRBJ1-2

CDR3: CASSQDEVSIYGYTF
DNA: TGCGCCAGCAGCCAAGATGAAGTCTCGATCTATGGCTACACCTTC
length: 15
V: TRBV4-3
size: few
D: NA
J: TRBJ1-2

CDR3: CASSTVGGSNSPLHF
DNA: TGTGCCAGCAGCACCGTAGGGGGGAGTAATTCACCCCTCCACTTT
length: 15
V: TRBV9
size: NA
D: NA
J: TRBJ1-6

CDR3: CASSGRAGTGELFF
DNA: TGTGCCAGCAGTGGCCGGGCGGGCACCGGGGAGCTGTTTTTT
length: 14
V: TRBV25-1
size: few
D: NA
J: TRBJ2-2

CDR3: CASSPSGGFTGELFF
DNA: TGTGCCAGCAGTCCTAGCGGGGGGTTTACCGGGGAGCTGTTTTTT
length: 15
V: TRBV12-3/TRBV12-4
size: NA
D: TRBD2
J: TRBJ2-2

CDR3: CATGDPVADTQYF
DNA: TGTGCCACCGGAGACCCGGTCGCAGATACGCAGTATTTT
length: 13
V: TRBV24-1
size: NA
D: NA
J: TRBJ2-3